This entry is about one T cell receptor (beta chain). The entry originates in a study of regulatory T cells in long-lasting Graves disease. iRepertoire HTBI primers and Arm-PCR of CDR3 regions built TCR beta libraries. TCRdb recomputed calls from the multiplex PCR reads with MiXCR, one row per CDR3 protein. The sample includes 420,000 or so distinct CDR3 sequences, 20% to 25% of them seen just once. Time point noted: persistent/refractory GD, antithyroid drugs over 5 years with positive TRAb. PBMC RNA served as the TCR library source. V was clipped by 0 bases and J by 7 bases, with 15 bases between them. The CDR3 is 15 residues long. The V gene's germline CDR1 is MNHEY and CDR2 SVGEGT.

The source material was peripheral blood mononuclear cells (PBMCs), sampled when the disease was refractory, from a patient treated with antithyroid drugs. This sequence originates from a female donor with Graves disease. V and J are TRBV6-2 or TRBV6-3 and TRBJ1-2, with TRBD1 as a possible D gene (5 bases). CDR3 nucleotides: TGTGCCAGCAGTTACTCCGGGACTTCCCCCGGTGGCTACACCTTC. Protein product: CASSYSGTSPGGYTF.